This T cell receptor beta chain was found in a study of PD-L1 blockade in urothelial cancer. Comments on this clone: The junction does not match germline at one end; this may be a read error.

As for time point: peripheral blood 6 weeks after treatment start. Clones were sequenced by immunoSEQ multiplex PCR, and TCRdb holds only the in-frame ones, with some missing. The sample includes roughly 120,000 clones, 85% to 90% of them seen just once. The sequencing here drew on PBMCs, taken around atezolizumab (anti-PD-L1) treatment. This TCR derives from a man in his fifties or sixties with urothelial cancer.

The CDR3 reads CASSFVEAGSALF. CDR3 in DNA: TGTGCCAGCAGCTTCGTGGAGGCGGGCTCGGCGCTTTTT. The chain couples TRBV11-2 to TRBJ2-3, with D perhaps matching TRBD2 (5 bases). CDR3 length: 13 residues. CDR1 is SGHAT and CDR2 is FQNNGV in the germline V gene.